A single sample gave rise to the 2 T cell receptor beta chains below, sequenced in a study of blood T cells in healthy people across ages. Primers used in a second PCR of about 7 to 12 cycles were a sample-barcoded 5' primer and a J-beta primer mix. Using its own MiXCR run on the 5' RACE reads, TCRdb lists one record per CDR3 protein. This table holds about 800,000 distinct CDR3 sequences, 20% to 30% found once. The data were also submitted as part of a second study, on T cells of mothers and their children.

Material for sequencing was blood. The receptors shown here come from a boy aged 10-17 years in good health.

This clonotype showed up just a few times. The genes are TRBV12-3 or TRBV12-4 and TRBJ2-7; D unclear. The CDR3 runs to 14 residues. V was cut by 6 bases and J by 2 bases, with 14 bases left in between. CDR3 sequence: CASRTGGRAYEQYF. CDR3 in DNA: TGTGCCAGCAGAACCGGTGGCAGAGCCTACGAGCAGTACTTC.

This clonotype was found a few times. This chain joins TRBV7-2 and TRBJ1-6; perhaps TRBD1 as D (5 bases). The V end was cut by 1 base, the J end by 16 bases, with 17 bases between. Germline CDR1 reads SGHTA; CDR2 reads FQGNSA. This CDR3 has 14 residues. The CDR3 reads CASSLEYSGTNLHF. The CDR3 coding sequence is TGTGCCAGCAGCTTAGAATATTCCGGGACCAATCTCCACTTT.